These 26 T cell receptor beta chains were sequenced from one sample in a study of T cell changes during pregnancy in multiple sclerosis. Profiled with immunoSEQ multiplex PCR; TCRdb holds only in-frame clones, not every one. The sample has tens of thousands of clones; approximately 92% are singletons. Specimen: CD8+ T cells from peripheral blood mononuclear cells, collected in the third trimester of pregnancy. Receptors originate from a female donor in good health, enrolled as a control in a pregnancy study.

The genes are TRBV5-5 and TRBJ1-1; TRBD1 agrees at 10 bases. CDR1 and CDR2 (germline): SGHKS, YYEKEE (reference sequence). Trimming took 0 bases from V and 6 from J; bases not matched to a gene: 2. This CDR3 region has 14 residues. The CDR3 region has the DNA TGTGCCAGCAGCTTGGGACAGGGGGCAGCTGAAGCTTTCTTT. Its translation is CASSLGQGAAEAFF.

The chain links TRBV4-3 to TRBJ1-2; D unresolved. This CDR3 is 14 amino acids long. Trimming pared 0 bases from V and 4 bases from J, leaving 9 bases between. Germline V lookup: CDR1 LGHNA, CDR2 YSLEER. This CDR3 reads CASSQDEESYGYTF. For the CDR3, the DNA is TGCGCCAGCAGCCAAGATGAAGAGAGCTATGGCTACACCTTC.

This chain connects TRBV30 to TRBJ1-2; 7 bases align to TRBD1. Germline CDR1 reads GTSNPN; CDR2 reads SVGIG (reference sequence). Trimming took 2 bases from V and 4 from J; bases not matched to a gene: 7. The CDR3 has 14 amino acids. CDR3 nucleotides: TGTGCCTGGAGTTCATACAGGGGAGGCTATGGCTACACCTTC. It encodes CAWSSYRGGYGYTF.

The V call is TRBV7-2, the J call TRBJ1-1; TRBD1 is a possible D gene (6 bases). The CDR3 loop spans 14 amino acids. Germline CDR1 reads SGHTA; CDR2 reads FQGNSA. The V gene lost 5 bases and the J gene lost 2 bases, with 12 bases spanning the gap. CDR3 sequence: CASSLRGLNTEAFF. The CDR3 bases are TGTGCCAGCAGCCTGCGGGGGCTCAACACTGAAGCTTTCTTT. Supplemented by reference TRBV7-2 and TRBJ1-1, the full variable domain reads GAGVSQSPSNKVTEKGKDVELRCDPISGHTALYWYRQSLGQGLEFLIYFQGNSAPDKSGLPSDRFSAERTGGSVSTLTIQRTQQEDSAVYLCASSLRGLNTEAFFGQGTRLTVV.

The rearrangement uses TRBV13 and TRBJ2-7; maybe TRBD1 (5 bases). This CDR3 region has 13 residues. Germline V gene sequence: CDR1 PRHDT, CDR2 FYEKMQ (reference sequence). With 3 bases removed from V and 3 bases from J, the gap between germline ends came to 9 bases. In nucleotides, the CDR3 is TGTGCCAGCAGCTTGGGCAGGGACTACGAGCAGTACTTC. Protein sequence: CASSLGRDYEQYF.

The chain is built from TRBV15 and TRBJ1-6; 8 bases agree with TRBD1. Germline V CDR1 and CDR2: LNHNV, YYDKDF (reference sequence). This CDR3 has 15 residues. The ends lost 8 bases at V and 6 bases at J; junction bases unmatched: 9. The CDR3 sequence is CATRKTGEINSPLHF. As DNA, the CDR3 is TGTGCCACCCGGAAGACAGGGGAAATTAATTCACCCCTCCACTTT.

The genes are TRBV30 and TRBJ1-6; 8 bases are a match to TRBD1. CDR3 size: 13 residues. Germline CDR1 and CDR2: GTSNPN and SVGIG (reference sequence). With 5 bases clipped from V and 14 bases from J, the junction kept 11 bases outside the gene matches. As DNA, the CDR3 is TGTGCCTGGGAGGAGCCAGGGGGCCTAGCCCTCCACTTT. Protein product: CAWEEPGGLALHF.

This sequence joins TRBV7-9 and TRBJ1-2, with 7 bases that match TRBD1. The CDR3 loop spans 17 amino acids. Unmatched junction bases numbered 16, after V lost 5 bases and J lost 4 bases. Germline CDR1 is SEHNR and CDR2 is FQNEAQ (reference sequence). The CDR3, as DNA: TGTGCCAGCAGCCATACGGCGGGGACAGATATATCCTATGGCTACACCTTC. Translated, it gives CASSHTAGTDISYGYTF.

This sequence joins TRBV7-9 and TRBJ2-5, with 14 bases identical to TRBD2. Trimming took 3 bases from V and 5 from J; bases not matched to a gene: 2. Germline CDR1 is SEHNR and CDR2 is FQNEAQ (reference sequence). This CDR3 is built from 15 residues. CDR3 DNA sequence: TGTGCCAGCAGCTTGACTAGCGGGGGGGCGGAGACCCAGTACTTC. Its translation: CASSLTSGGAETQYF.

V usage is TRBV7-9 and J usage is TRBJ1-2, with D hard to call. Germline-derived CDR1 and CDR2 are SEHNR and FQNEAQ (reference sequence). CDR3 length equals 15 residues. The ends were cut back, 5 bases at V and 4 bases at J, with 17 bases in the middle. The CDR3 sequence is CASSGYLRGAYGYTF. DNA of the CDR3: TGTGCCAGCAGCGGATACCTGCGGGGAGCCTATGGCTACACCTTC.

This chain uses TRBV27 with TRBJ1-1; perhaps TRBD1 as D (5 bases). Germline values: CDR1 MNHEY, CDR2 SMNVEV (reference sequence). CDR3 length: 16 amino acids. The ends were cut back, 4 bases at V and 0 bases at J, with 15 bases in the middle. The DNA of the CDR3 is TGTGCCAGCAGTTCGGGGGGGGGTGCTTTGAACACTGAAGCTTTCTTT. The encoded protein is CASSSGGGALNTEAFF.

The V gene is TRBV28, the J gene TRBJ1-2; 10 positions agree with TRBD1. The CDR3 contains 15 residues. Unmatched junction bases numbered 11, after V lost 5 bases and J lost 8 bases. Germline V gene sequence: CDR1 MDHEN, CDR2 SYDVKM. The CDR3 is CASSTWTGGPQGYTF. The CDR3 nucleotides read TGTGCCAGCAGTACGTGGACAGGGGGACCGCAGGGCTACACCTTC.

V is TRBV29-1 and J is TRBJ2-7; 8 positions match TRBD1. Germline values: CDR1 SQVTM, CDR2 ANQGSEA. After removal of 5 bases from V and 2 bases from J, the junction contained 2 bases not matched to a gene. The CDR3 runs to 12 residues. CDR3 sequence: CSVLDRAYEQYF. CDR3 bases: TGCAGCGTTTTGGACAGGGCCTACGAGCAGTACTTC.

V and J are TRBV30 and TRBJ2-1; D is unresolved. Germline lookup yields CDR1 GTSNPN and CDR2 SVGIG (reference sequence). With 5 bases removed from V and 9 bases from J, the gap between germline ends came to 11 bases. This CDR3 spans 11 amino acids. CDR3 bases: TGTGCCTGGGTTGGCAATGGTGAGCAGTTCTTC. It encodes CAWVGNGEQFF.

The rearrangement joins TRBV6-5 to TRBJ1-1; D gene uncertain. The CDR3 spans 15 residues. V lost 6 bases and J 4 bases, leaving 18 bases between the germline ends. Per the germline V gene, CDR1 is MNHEY and CDR2 is SVGAGI. The CDR3 DNA reads as TGTGCCAGCAGCTCCACACTCCCAGGCAGCACTGAAGCTTTCTTT. Residues: CASSSTLPGSTEAFF.

The chain links TRBV4-3 to TRBJ1-6, with 7 bases matching TRBD1. From germline, CDR1 is LGHNA and CDR2 YSLEER. The V and J ends lost 0 bases and 9 bases, in that order; junction bases with no gene match: 8. The length of the CDR3 is 16 residues. CDR3 protein: CASSQDRGQPGSPLHF. The DNA of the CDR3 is TGCGCCAGCAGCCAAGACCGGGGACAGCCTGGTTCACCCCTCCACTTT.

V usage is TRBV4-2 and J usage is TRBJ2-7; 9 bases map to TRBD2. Germline lookup yields CDR1 LGHNA and CDR2 YNFKEQ. The length of the CDR3 is 17 residues. V lost 0 bases, J lost 3 bases, and 9 bases stayed unmatched. The CDR3 sequence: CASSQEGLAGQHYEQYF. CDR3 DNA: TGTGCCAGCAGCCAAGAGGGGCTAGCGGGGCAACACTACGAGCAGTACTTC.

V usage is TRBV4-1 and J usage is TRBJ2-7, with 7 bases aligning to TRBD1. Germline V gene sequence: CDR1 MGHRA, CDR2 YSYEKL. This CDR3 is built from 15 residues. With 4 bases clipped from V and 6 bases from J, the junction kept 12 bases outside the gene matches. CDR3 sequence: CASSLRQGTTAEQYF. The CDR3 DNA sequence: TGCGCCAGCAGCCTCCGACAGGGTACGACAGCCGAGCAGTACTTC.

The chain recombines TRBV11-1 with TRBJ2-7; possible D gene TRBD2, 5 bases. Trimming removed 5 bases at V and 1 base at J, with 15 bases between. Germline V gene data show CDR1 as SGHAT and CDR2 as FQDESV (reference sequence). There are 15 residues in the CDR3. The CDR3 DNA reads TGTGCCAGCAGCCTCCCACGGGGTTCATCCTACGAGCAGTACTTC. Translation gives CASSLPRGSSYEQYF.

This clone appeared a single time. The rearrangement uses TRBV5-6 and TRBJ1-5, with D tentatively TRBD1 (5 bases). Germline V gene sequence: CDR1 SGHDT, CDR2 YYEEEE. The V end lost 3 bases, the J end lost 7 bases, and 11 bases lay between the germline ends. The CDR3 totals 13 residues. CDR3: CASSSREGQPQHF. CDR3 sequence (DNA): TGTGCCAGCAGCTCCAGGGAAGGGCAGCCCCAGCATTTT.

The gene calls are TRBV29-1 and TRBJ2-7, with 7 bases lining up with TRBD1. Losses at the gene ends were 3 bases for V and 3 bases for J; bases not matched to a gene: 5. There are 13 residues in the CDR3. In germline, CDR1 is SQVTM, CDR2 ANQGSEA. CDR3 in DNA: TGCAGCGTTGAGGTGGGGACAGACTACGAGCAGTACTTC. Translated, it gives CSVEVGTDYEQYF.

The chain recombines TRBV9 with TRBJ2-7; D gene unclear. Trimming took off 0 bases at V and 3 bases at J, with 7 bases between the two ends. Per germline, CDR1 SGDLS and CDR2 YYNGEE. There are 13 residues in the CDR3. The CDR3 coding sequence is TGTGCCAGCAGCGTAGGCCAGGACTACGAGCAGTACTTC. This gives the protein CASSVGQDYEQYF.

This rearrangement joins TRBV4-1 to TRBJ2-7, with 7 bases aligning to TRBD1. CDR1 is MGHRA and CDR2 is YSYEKL in the germline V gene. This CDR3 spans 17 amino acids. V trimming: 0 bases; J trimming: 5 bases; junction bases outside the gene matches: 13. CDR3: CASSQDRRQGLSHEQYF. In DNA, the CDR3 is TGCGCCAGCAGCCAAGATAGAAGACAGGGTTTGTCCCACGAGCAGTACTTC.

J is TRBJ1-4 and V is TRBV9; possible D gene TRBD1, 5 bases. V was shortened by 0 bases and J by 8 bases, with 20 bases between the two germline ends. From germline, CDR1 is SGDLS and CDR2 YYNGEE. The CDR3 covers 17 residues. CDR3 in amino acids: CASSVEGTFEGGEKLFF. The CDR3 DNA sequence: TGTGCCAGCAGCGTAGAAGGGACCTTCGAGGGAGGAGAAAAACTGTTTTTT.

This chain uses TRBV9 with TRBJ2-7; D gene uncertain. Germline loops: CDR1 SGDLS, CDR2 YYNGEE. This CDR3 contains 14 residues. V was trimmed by 3 bases and J by 1 base, leaving 11 bases between them. CDR3 sequence (DNA): TGTGCCAGCAGCGCGACCGACGGGTCCTACGAGCAGTACTTC. Its translation: CASSATDGSYEQYF.

The chain joins TRBV27 to TRBJ1-1, with 10 positions matching TRBD1. The V segment lost 6 bases and the J segment 4 bases; nucleotides outside the gene matches: 11. This CDR3 is built from 16 residues. The germline V gene encodes CDR1 MNHEY and CDR2 SMNVEV (reference sequence). The CDR3 sequence is CASRRWTGGMGTEAFF. In nucleotides, the CDR3 is TGTGCCAGCAGGCGATGGACAGGGGGTATGGGCACTGAAGCTTTCTTT.